This TCR beta chain was recorded in a study of OX40 agonist ivuxolimab in advanced cancers. Samples of blood were obtained at baseline, on cycle 4 day 1, and on cycle 7 day 1. Deletions cut 0 bases from V and 4 bases from J, with 18 bases between. CDR3 length: 17 amino acids. CDR1 and CDR2 (germline): SEHNR, FQNEAQ (reference sequence). Assay used: immunoSEQ multiplex PCR; TCRdb lists only in-frame clones, some missing. The data contain 55,000 to 80,000 clones, roughly 90% of them seen just once; the ten biggest clones take up roughly 0.6%. V gene TRBV7-9 combines with J gene TRBJ1-2, with a tentative D call TRBD1 (6 bases). Sample: CD4+ or CD8+ T cells sorted from blood, taken in a trial of the OX40 agonist ivuxolimab. The TCR was taken from an adult with an advanced solid tumor such as melanoma, head and neck, liver or kidney cancer. The CDR3 region is CASSLAALQGVSYGYTF. The CDR3 region has the DNA TGTGCCAGCAGCTTAGCCGCCCTACAGGGAGTAAGCTATGGCTACACCTTC.